The 22 T cell receptor beta chains below come from one sample, sequenced in a study of T-cell reconstitution after alpha-beta-depleted transplantation in children. Unique molecular identifiers were incorporated during preparation of the TCRbeta library. TCRdb re-called the PCR reads through MiXCR, storing one row per CDR3 protein. This sample has 530,000 or so distinct CDR3 sequences, with roughly 30% found just once. The specimen comprised PBMCs, sampled before TCRalphabeta/CD19-depleted stem cell transplant. These receptors came from a boy younger than two with Wiskott-Aldrich syndrome, due to receive a stem cell transplant.

V is TRBV20-1 and J is TRBJ2-7; 7 bases match TRBD1. Germline V gives CDR1 DFQATT, CDR2 SNEGSKA (reference sequence). The trim removed 2 bases at V and 5 bases at J, leaving 9 bases unmatched. This CDR3 is built from 14 residues. DNA of the CDR3: TGCAGTGCTAGACGACAGGGAGCCCCCCACGAGCAGTACTTC. Translating it yields CSARRQGAPHEQYF.

The chain joins TRBV15 to TRBJ2-1, with 8 bases fitting TRBD2. The germline gives CDR1 LNHNV, CDR2 YYDKDF (reference sequence). J was trimmed by 5 bases and V by 5 bases; bases with no gene match: 8. This CDR3 comprises 15 residues. This CDR3 is CATSFRLAGNNEQFF. In nucleotides, the CDR3 is TGTGCCACCAGCTTCCGGTTAGCGGGAAACAATGAGCAGTTCTTC.

This sequence joins TRBV18 and TRBJ2-7; weak D call: TRBD1 (6 bases). The germline V gene has CDR1 KGHSH and CDR2 LQKENI. CDR3 size: 14 residues. The V end lost 3 bases, the J end lost 3 bases, and 12 bases lay between the germline ends. CDR3 protein: CASSPRQDLYEQYF. Written as DNA, the CDR3 is TGTGCCAGCTCACCGCGACAGGATCTCTACGAGCAGTACTTC.

J is TRBJ2-7 and V is TRBV7-9; tentative D call: TRBD1 (6 bases). Trimming took 5 bases from V and 7 from J, leaving 18 bases between them. The CDR3 is 14 amino acids. CDR1 is SEHNR and CDR2 is FQNEAQ in the germline V gene (reference sequence). CDR3 sequence reads: CASSHRAGLGEQYF. CDR3 in DNA: TGTGCCAGCAGCCACAGGGCTGGGCTGGGGGAGCAGTACTTC.

This clonotype has more than one count but fewer than ten. The J gene is TRBJ2-1, the V gene TRBV5-1; the D gene is possibly TRBD2 (6 bases). The CDR3 runs to 15 residues. Germline-derived CDR1 and CDR2 are SGHRS and YFSETQ. Trimming removed 0 bases at V and 3 bases at J, with 10 bases between. CDR3 DNA sequence: TGCGCCAGCAGCTTGGCCGCGACTAGCTACAATGAGCAGTTCTTC. Its translation is CASSLAATSYNEQFF.

This clonotype was counted a few times. The gene calls are TRBV4-1 and TRBJ1-5; D unresolved. The CDR3 runs to 14 residues. The V gene's germline CDR1 is MGHRA and CDR2 YSYEKL. V was trimmed by 1 base and J by 4 bases, leaving 8 bases between them. The CDR3, as DNA: TGCGCCAGCAGCCAAGGGGCGACAAATCAGCCCCAGCATTTT. The encoded protein is CASSQGATNQPQHF.

The chain combines TRBV18 with TRBJ2-5; 13 bases are a match to TRBD2. In germline, CDR1 is KGHSH, CDR2 LQKENI. V lost 3 bases and J lost 1; bases outside the gene matches: 11. The CDR3 is 19 residues long. In DNA form, the CDR3 reads TGTGCCAGCTCACCGAAGAGGACTAGCGGGAGCCCTATCCAAGAGACCCAGTACTTC. It codes for CASSPKRTSGSPIQETQYF.

This clonotype turned up a few times. The chain uses TRBV9 and TRBJ2-1, with TRBD2 matching 13 bases. J lost 9 bases, V lost 0 bases, and 6 bases had no gene match. This CDR3 is 16 amino acids long. Germline V lookup: CDR1 SGDLS, CDR2 YYNGEE. Here the CDR3 reads CASSVAQGLAGIEQFF. CDR3 nucleotides: TGTGCCAGCAGCGTAGCTCAGGGACTAGCGGGAATTGAGCAGTTCTTC.

In nucleotides, the CDR3 is TGTGCCAGCAGCCGAACGGCAGATACGCAGTATTTT. Protein: CASSRTADTQYF. V and J are TRBV6-1 and TRBJ2-3, with D hard to call. This CDR3 region has 12 residues. V was pared by 6 bases and J by 4 bases, with 8 bases between. Germline values: CDR1 MNHNS, CDR2 SASEGT.

This clonotype has just a few counts. The chain uses TRBV7-9 and TRBJ1-5; no clear D. Germline CDR1 is SEHNR and CDR2 is FQNEAQ (reference sequence). Trimming took off 1 base at V and 3 bases at J, with 7 bases between the two ends. The CDR3 loop spans 14 amino acids. The CDR3 loop reads CASSLDGPNQPQHF. Written as DNA, the CDR3 is TGTGCCAGCAGCTTAGATGGGCCCAATCAGCCCCAGCATTTT.

The genes are TRBV5-1 and TRBJ2-1; 9 nucleotides align to TRBD2. Germline CDR1 reads SGHRS; CDR2 reads YFSETQ. The CDR3 totals 16 residues. J lost 4 bases, V lost 4 bases, and 9 bases had no gene match. The CDR3 coding sequence is TGCGCCAGCAGCCAAATAGCGGGAGTGTTGTACAATGAGCAGTTCTTC. It yields the protein CASSQIAGVLYNEQFF.

This clonotype appeared a few times. The chain couples TRBV25-1 to TRBJ1-3, with unresolved D. This CDR3 region has 15 residues. V was clipped by 3 bases and J by 0 bases, with 9 bases between them. The germline CDR1 and CDR2 sequences are MGHDK and SYGVNS. CDR3 nucleotide sequence: TGTGCCAGCAGTGATACACGGACCTCTGGAAACACCATATATTTT. Its protein product is CASSDTRTSGNTIYF. The variable domain in full, completed from reference TRBV25-1 and TRBJ1-3, reads EADIYQTPRYLVIGTGKKITLECSQTMGHDKMYWYQQDPGMELHLIHYSYGVNSTEKGDLSSESTVSRIRTEHFPLTLESARPSHTSQYLCASSDTRTSGNTIYFGEGSWLTVV.

In its sample, this clonotype was seen a few times. V and J are TRBV28 and TRBJ1-1, with a tentative D call TRBD1 (6 bases). The CDR3 consists of 15 residues. Trimming removed 6 bases from V and 0 bases from J, with 14 bases in between. Germline V gives CDR1 MDHEN, CDR2 SYDVKM. CDR3 sequence: CASRPGDKVNTEAFF. DNA of the CDR3: TGTGCCAGCAGGCCCGGGGACAAAGTGAACACTGAAGCTTTCTTT. The whole variable domain, remainder taken from reference TRBV28 and TRBJ1-1, is DVKVTQSSRYLVKRTGEKVFLECVQDMDHENMFWYRQDPGLGLRLIYFSYDVKMKEKGDIPEGYSVSREKKERFSLILESASTNQTSMYLCASRPGDKVNTEAFFGQGTRLTVV.

The genes are TRBV5-1 and TRBJ2-5; 7 bases match TRBD2. Trimming took 4 bases from V and 5 from J; bases not matched to a gene: 2. The CDR3 covers 12 residues. Germline loops: CDR1 SGHRS, CDR2 YFSETQ. The CDR3 DNA reads TGCGCCAGCAGCGCGGGAGTGGAGACCCAGTACTTC. This gives the protein CASSAGVETQYF.

The CDR3 DNA sequence: TGCGCCAGCAGCCAGGGGTGGAAAGATGAAAAACTGTTTTTT. The encoded protein is CASSQGWKDEKLFF. The rearrangement uses TRBV4-1 and TRBJ1-4; D ambiguous. CDR3 length: 14 residues. V shed 3 bases and J shed 6 bases, with 11 bases lying between them. Looked up from germline, CDR1 is MGHRA and CDR2 is YSYEKL.

The CDR3 sequence: CASSLEHGGVRETQYF. CDR3 sequence (DNA): TGTGCCAGCAGTTTAGAACACGGGGGGGTGAGGGAGACCCAGTACTTC. This chain connects TRBV12-3 or TRBV12-4 to TRBJ2-5; the match to TRBD2 covers 8 bases. The CDR3 consists of 16 residues. Trimming cost V 1 base and J 5 bases; bases outside gene matches: 9.

This clonotype appeared many times. V and J are TRBV11-2 and TRBJ1-4, with 7 bases that match TRBD1. The CDR3 has 17 residues. Germline CDR1 and CDR2: SGHAT and FQNNGV. The junction had 18 bases not matched to a gene; V was cut back by 6 bases and J by 8 bases. The CDR3 sequence is CASRRGGGLWGYEKLFF. CDR3 nucleotide sequence: TGTGCCAGCAGACGAGGGGGCGGGCTGTGGGGCTACGAAAAACTGTTTTTT. The whole variable domain, filled in from reference TRBV11-2 and TRBJ1-4, reads EAGVAQSPRYKIIEKRQSVAFWCNPISGHATLYWYQQILGQGPKLLIQFQNNGVVDDSQLPKDRFSAERLKGVDSTLKIQPAKLEDSAVYLCASRRGGGLWGYEKLFFGSGTQLSVL.

The rearrangement links TRBV24-1 to TRBJ2-7, with D hard to call. This CDR3 contains 13 residues. The V end lost 0 bases, the J end lost 4 bases, and 6 bases lay between the germline ends. CDR1 is KGHDR and CDR2 is SFDVKD in the germline V gene. The CDR3 sequence is CATSDLAGYEQYF. The CDR3 coding sequence is TGTGCCACCAGTGATTTGGCAGGATACGAGCAGTACTTC.

The genes are TRBV11-2 and TRBJ2-5; 7 positions agree with TRBD1. V lost 5 bases and J lost 5; bases outside the gene matches: 11. The CDR3 has 15 residues. In germline, CDR1 is SGHAT, CDR2 FQNNGV. CDR3 in amino acids: CASSPTPGQRETQYF. CDR3 nucleotide sequence: TGTGCCAGCAGCCCAACTCCGGGACAGAGGGAGACCCAGTACTTC. The full variable domain, completed using reference TRBV11-2 and TRBJ2-5, is EAGVAQSPRYKIIEKRQSVAFWCNPISGHATLYWYQQILGQGPKLLIQFQNNGVVDDSQLPKDRFSAERLKGVDSTLKIQPAKLEDSAVYLCASSPTPGQRETQYFGPGTRLLVL.

The rearrangement uses TRBV5-1 and TRBJ1-2; the D is unclear. The CDR3 covers 11 residues. The germline CDR1 and CDR2 sequences are SGHRS and YFSETQ. The germline V and J ends were trimmed by 4 bases and 3 bases, with 4 bases remaining between them. The CDR3 nucleotides are TGCGCCAGCAGCAACTACTATGGCTACACCTTC. It yields the protein CASSNYYGYTF.

This clonotype was detected a few times. This rearrangement joins TRBV12-3 or TRBV12-4 to TRBJ1-2; D unresolved. The length of the CDR3 is 14 residues. Trimming shortened V by 2 bases and J by 2 bases, and 9 bases separated the two germline ends. This chain's CDR3 is CASSLRSGNYGYTF. DNA for the CDR3: TGTGCCAGCAGTTTAAGAAGCGGAAACTATGGCTACACCTTC.

The chain couples TRBV10-3 to TRBJ2-7; 10 positions agree with TRBD2. The V segment lost 6 bases and the J segment 3 bases; nucleotides outside the gene matches: 2. The CDR3 sequence is 13 residues long. The V gene's germline CDR1 is ENHRY and CDR2 SYGVKD. The CDR3 DNA sequence: TGTGCCATCAGCGGACTAGCGGACTACGAGCAGTACTTC. It codes for CAISGLADYEQYF.